Listed here is a single T cell receptor beta chain. Its antigen is unidentified. The CDR3 contains 14 residues. Germline lookup yields CDR1 DFQATT and CDR2 SNEGSKA (reference sequence). Trimming took off 4 bases at V and 3 bases at J, with 12 bases between the two ends. These data belong to a study of identical twins. Study-wide findings and caveats: Where out-of-frame alpha sequences were twin-shared, they showed excess low generation probability.

Unique molecular identifiers were in the cDNA, with template-switch universal primer binding. TCRdb used MiXCR to reprocess the 5' RACE reads, holding one entry per CDR3 protein. The data contain 750,000 to 950,000 distinct CDR3 sequences, around 12% of them singletons. The data were also submitted as part of a second study, on yellow fever vaccine responses in identical twins. That work adds: Twins reportedly appeared to share part of their vaccine T cell response while keeping part individual.

This receptor was obtained from a young woman in good health. V is TRBV20-1 and J is TRBJ2-2, with D perhaps TRBD2 (6 bases). The sample consisted of PBMCs. The CDR3 is CSATSGSYTGELFF. CDR3 nucleotide sequence: TGCAGTGCTACAAGCGGGTCATACACCGGGGAGCTGTTTTTT.